These 3 T cell receptor beta chains were all obtained from the same sample, sequenced in a study of blood T cell repertoires in COVID-19. Using immunoSEQ multiplex PCR, the repertoire was profiled, and TCRdb retains in-frame clones only, with some absent. The sample lists 140,000 or so clones, 89% occurring once. Sequencing input: peripheral blood. The receptors derive from a human donor in a cohort sampled during active COVID-19.

The V and J genes are TRBV7-8 and TRBJ1-2; D call uncertain. V was clipped by 2 bases and J by 2 bases, with 12 bases between them. Per the germline V gene, CDR1 is SGHVS and CDR2 is FQNEAQ. The length of the CDR3 is 15 residues. In DNA, the CDR3 is TGTGCCAGCAGCTTAAGGGAGGGAGGCAACTATGGCTACACCTTC. This sequence encodes CASSLREGGNYGYTF.

The CDR3 protein is CASSIGDRGTDTQYF. CDR3 nucleotides: TGTGCCAGTAGTATAGGAGACAGGGGCACAGATACGCAGTATTTT. The chain couples TRBV19 to TRBJ2-3; TRBD1 agrees at 7 bases. Germline CDR1 LNHDA, CDR2 SQIVND (reference sequence). The J segment lost 1 base and the V segment lost 1 base, leaving 2 bases of the junction unmatched. The CDR3 length is 15 residues.

The rearrangement joins TRBV7-8 to TRBJ2-4; D unclear. V lost 3 bases and J 3 bases, leaving 6 bases between the germline ends. Germline assignment: CDR1 SGHVS and CDR2 FQNEAQ. The CDR3 consists of 13 residues. The CDR3 DNA follows: TGTGCCAGCAGCTTCGCGAACAAAAACATTCAGTACTTC. It codes for CASSFANKNIQYF. Together with reference TRBV7-8 and TRBJ2-4, the CDR3 gives the full variable domain: GAGVSQSPRYKVAKRGQDVALRCDPISGHVSLFWYQQALGQGPEFLTYFQNEAQLDKSGLPSDRFFAERPEGSVSTLKIQRTQQEDSAVYLCASSFANKNIQYFGAGTRLSVL.